Listed here are 19 T cell receptor beta chains from one sample, sequenced in a study of T cells in Graves' hyperthyroidism and ophthalmopathy. Amplification of TCR beta CDR3 regions was performed using RNA transcripts as template. An initial round of RT-PCR targeting the TCR CDR3 relied on the HTBI primer set. Using its own MiXCR run on the multiplex PCR reads, TCRdb lists one record per CDR3 protein. Of about 640,000 distinct CDR3 sequences in the sample, about 20% were seen once. The specimen was blood. Receptors were obtained from a man under 40 with Graves' ophthalmopathy.

The CDR3, as DNA: TGTGCCAGCAGCAGAACAGGGACTCCTCGCAATCAGCCCCAGCATTTT. Translation gives CASSRTGTPRNQPQHF. The chain combines TRBV7-2 with TRBJ1-5; tentative D call: TRBD1 (6 bases). CDR1 and CDR2 (germline): SGHTA, FQGNSA. The CDR3 totals 16 residues. V lost 5 bases and J lost 2, with 16 bases in between.

A few counts support this clonotype. The V gene is TRBV9, the J gene TRBJ2-1; no definite D call. The germline CDR1 and CDR2 sequences are SGDLS and YYNGEE. The CDR3 has 16 amino acids. V was clipped by 0 bases and J by 0 bases, with 10 bases between them. The CDR3 protein is CASSVAELTSYNEQFF. In nucleotides, the CDR3 is TGTGCCAGCAGCGTAGCGGAACTAACCTCCTACAATGAGCAGTTCTTC.

With regard to this clonotype: Given a much more abundant clone one base away, this may be a read error. The chain recombines TRBV2 with TRBJ2-7, with TRBD1 identical over 8 bases. Germline-derived CDR1 and CDR2 are SNHLY and FYNNEI. This CDR3 has 14 residues. The J segment lost 7 bases and the V segment lost 4 bases, leaving 9 bases of the junction unmatched. The CDR3 is CASSGTGIIGEQYF. The CDR3 region has the DNA TGTGCCAGCAGTGGGACAGGGATAATAGGTGAGCAGTACTTC.

V gene TRBV28 combines with J gene TRBJ2-3; D may be TRBD2 (5 bases). Looked up from germline, CDR1 is MDHEN and CDR2 is SYDVKM. V dropped 3 bases and J dropped 0 bases, with 10 bases sitting between them. The CDR3 runs to 15 residues. The CDR3 protein is CASSFEGESTDTQYF. DNA for the CDR3: TGTGCCAGCAGTTTTGAGGGAGAGAGCACAGATACGCAGTATTTT.

This clonotype was seen a few times. This chain uses TRBV24-1 with TRBJ2-1; 9 nucleotides agree with TRBD1. The CDR3 loop spans 15 amino acids. CDR1 and CDR2 (germline): KGHDR, SFDVKD. The junction had 8 bases not matched to a gene; V was cut back by 5 bases and J by 7 bases. For the CDR3, the DNA is TGTGCCACCAGTGTCCCGGACAGGGGTGGGAATGAGCAGTTCTTC. Its protein product is CATSVPDRGGNEQFF.

The chain couples TRBV7-2 to TRBJ1-4; D is undetermined. The CDR3 has 16 amino acids. Looked up from germline, CDR1 is SGHTA and CDR2 is FQGNSA. V was shortened by 1 base and J by 0 bases, with 9 bases between the two germline ends. CDR3 bases: TGTGCCAGCAGCTTAGTAGGGTTTACAACTAATGAAAAACTGTTTTTT. Translating gives CASSLVGFTTNEKLFF.

This clonotype was observed a few times. Here the CDR3 DNA reads TGTGCCAGCAGTTCTAGCGGGAGGGCCGGAAATGAGCAGTTCTTC. Translation: CASSSSGRAGNEQFF. The chain uses TRBV7-3 and TRBJ2-1, with 12 nucleotides matching TRBD2. The CDR3 covers 15 residues. After removal of 6 bases from V and 7 bases from J, the junction contained 7 bases not matched to a gene. Looked up from germline, CDR1 is SGHTA and CDR2 is FQGTGA. The whole variable domain, filled in from reference TRBV7-3 and TRBJ2-1, reads GAGVSQTPSNKVTEKGKYVELRCDPISGHTALYWYRQSLGQGPEFLIYFQGTGAADDSGLPNDRFFAVRPEGSVSTLKIQRTERGDSAVYLCASSSSGRAGNEQFFGPGTRLTVL.

This clonotype came up a few times. The chain is built from TRBV5-6 and TRBJ2-5; D gene uncertain. The CDR3 length is 12 residues. Looked up from germline, CDR1 is SGHDT and CDR2 is YYEEEE. V was cut by 1 base and J by 5 bases, with 6 bases left in between. This CDR3 reads CASSLRLETQYF. CDR3 bases: TGTGCCAGCAGCTTGAGGTTGGAGACCCAGTACTTC.

This clonotype was seen ten or more times. CDR3 DNA sequence: TGTGCCAGCAGCGGACAGAACTATGGCTACACCTTC. It is translated as CASSGQNYGYTF. The chain couples TRBV7-9 to TRBJ1-2, with a possible D match to TRBD1 (6 bases). The V and J ends lost 5 bases and 2 bases respectively, with 6 bases between them. Germline assignment: CDR1 SEHNR and CDR2 FQNEAQ (reference sequence). The CDR3 has 12 residues.

In its sample, this clonotype was seen many times. The V and J genes are TRBV18 and TRBJ2-1; D remains unclear. V lost 2 bases, J lost 6 bases, and 17 bases lay in between. Germline V lookup: CDR1 KGHSH, CDR2 LQKENI. The CDR3 is 16 amino acids. Here the CDR3 reads CASSPSSPPTSNEQFF. The CDR3 region has the DNA TGTGCCAGCTCACCATCCTCACCACCGACCTCCAATGAGCAGTTCTTC.

This clonotype has more than one count but fewer than ten. This chain joins TRBV28 and TRBJ2-5; 7 nucleotides align to TRBD1. CDR1 and CDR2 from the germline V gene are MDHEN and SYDVKM. The CDR3 contains 16 residues. V was pared by 4 bases and J by 4 bases, with 12 bases of the junction left unmatched. CDR3: CASSSTELTGRETQYF. The CDR3 DNA reads as TGTGCCAGCAGTTCAACCGAATTGACAGGGCGAGAGACCCAGTACTTC.

The chain carries TRBV6-1 and TRBJ2-1; D is possibly TRBD2 (6 bases). CDR1 and CDR2 (germline): MNHNS, SASEGT. CDR3 length equals 15 residues. Trimming cost V 6 bases and J 7 bases, with 19 bases left between them. CDR3 coding DNA: TGTGCCAGCAGAGTCGGGAGCACCTCTGGGAATGAGCAGTTCTTC. Protein product: CASRVGSTSGNEQFF.

This clonotype was counted between two and nine times. V and J are TRBV6-1 and TRBJ2-7; TRBD1 aligns across 9 bases. This CDR3 region has 15 residues. V shed 4 bases, J shed 6 bases, and the junction held 10 bases outside the gene matches. Per germline, CDR1 MNHNS and CDR2 SASEGT. The CDR3 reads CASSAAGQGVVEQYF. The CDR3 DNA reads as TGTGCCAGCAGTGCGGCGGGACAGGGAGTCGTCGAGCAGTACTTC.

This clonotype was counted many times. The rearrangement joins TRBV3-1 to TRBJ2-1; TRBD2 is a possible D gene (5 bases). V lost 4 bases to trimming and J lost 8 bases, with 9 bases between them. The CDR3 spans 12 residues. Germline V lookup: CDR1 LGHDT, CDR2 YNNKEL (reference sequence). The CDR3 loop is CASSLTDYEQFF. CDR3 in DNA: TGTGCCAGCAGCCTCACGGACTATGAGCAGTTCTTC.

The gene calls are TRBV5-4 and TRBJ2-7, with 13 bases lining up with TRBD2. From germline, CDR1 is SGHNT and CDR2 YYREEE (reference sequence). V was clipped by 0 bases and J by 1 base; unmatched bases: 4. The CDR3 has 17 amino acids. The CDR3: CASSLGGLAGQSYEQYF. CDR3 sequence (DNA): TGTGCCAGCAGCTTGGGGGGACTAGCGGGACAGTCCTACGAGCAGTACTTC. Drawing the rest from reference TRBV5-4 and TRBJ2-7, the complete variable domain is ETGVTQSPTHLIKTRGQQVTLRCSSQSGHNTVSWYQQALGQGPQFIFQYYREEENGRGNFPPRFSGLQFPNYSSELNVNALELDDSALYLCASSLGGLAGQSYEQYFGPGTRLTVT.

This clonotype was detected a few times. The chain couples TRBV20-1 to TRBJ2-1, with a possible D match to TRBD2 (5 bases). This CDR3 contains 14 residues. The germline V and J ends were trimmed by 3 bases and 5 bases, with 14 bases remaining between them. Germline V gene data show CDR1 as DFQATT and CDR2 as SNEGSKA (reference sequence). This CDR3 is CSASKTGIDNEQFF. CDR3 DNA: TGCAGTGCTAGCAAGACCGGGATCGACAATGAGCAGTTCTTC.

CDR3 DNA: TGTGCCAGCAGCCTGAACCTGGTAGCGGGAGCGGATGAGCAGTACTTC. Residues: CASSLNLVAGADEQYF. The chain employs TRBV4-2 and TRBJ2-1, with 9 bases that match TRBD2. The J call is doubtful: the DNA matches TRBJ2-7 better. Per germline, CDR1 LGHNA and CDR2 YNFKEQ. This CDR3 has 16 residues.

The table lists this clonotype with a few counts. The chain joins TRBV28 to TRBJ2-1, with 8 nucleotides matching TRBD1. The CDR3 length is 12 residues. The junction had 5 bases not matched to a gene; V was cut back by 3 bases and J by 13 bases. Germline V gene lookup returns CDR1 MDHEN and CDR2 SYDVKM. This CDR3 reads CASSFNRGEQFF. The CDR3 coding sequence is TGTGCCAGCAGTTTTAACAGGGGGGAACAGTTCTTC. Complete variable domain (other parts from reference TRBV28 and TRBJ2-1): DVKVTQSSRYLVKRTGEKVFLECVQDMDHENMFWYRQDPGLGLRLIYFSYDVKMKEKGDIPEGYSVSREKKERFSLILESASTNQTSMYLCASSFNRGEQFFGPGTRLTVL.

This clonotype turned up a few times. For the CDR3, the DNA is TGTGCCAGCTCTCAGATCCAACAGGGATACGAGCAGTACTTC. This sequence encodes CASSQIQQGYEQYF. The chain recombines TRBV18 with TRBJ2-7, with D possibly matching TRBD1 (6 bases). The CDR3 has 14 amino acids. The V gene's germline CDR1 is KGHSH and CDR2 LQKENI. The V end was cut by 6 bases, the J end by 4 bases, with 16 bases between.